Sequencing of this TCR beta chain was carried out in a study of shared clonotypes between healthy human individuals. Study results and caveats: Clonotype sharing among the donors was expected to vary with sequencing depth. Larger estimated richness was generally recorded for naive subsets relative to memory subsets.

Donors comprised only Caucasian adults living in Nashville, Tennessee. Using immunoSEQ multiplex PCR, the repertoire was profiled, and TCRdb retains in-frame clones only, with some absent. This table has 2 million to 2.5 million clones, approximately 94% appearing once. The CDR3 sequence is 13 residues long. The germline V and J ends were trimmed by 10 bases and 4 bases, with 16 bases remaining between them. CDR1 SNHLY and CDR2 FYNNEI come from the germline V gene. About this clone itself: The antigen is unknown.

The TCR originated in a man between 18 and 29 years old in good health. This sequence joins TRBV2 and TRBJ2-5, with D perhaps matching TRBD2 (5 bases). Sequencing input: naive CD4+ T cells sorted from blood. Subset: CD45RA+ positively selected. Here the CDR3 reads CATVRAVGETQYF. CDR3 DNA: TGTGCCACAGTGAGAGCGGTGGGAGAGACCCAGTACTTC.